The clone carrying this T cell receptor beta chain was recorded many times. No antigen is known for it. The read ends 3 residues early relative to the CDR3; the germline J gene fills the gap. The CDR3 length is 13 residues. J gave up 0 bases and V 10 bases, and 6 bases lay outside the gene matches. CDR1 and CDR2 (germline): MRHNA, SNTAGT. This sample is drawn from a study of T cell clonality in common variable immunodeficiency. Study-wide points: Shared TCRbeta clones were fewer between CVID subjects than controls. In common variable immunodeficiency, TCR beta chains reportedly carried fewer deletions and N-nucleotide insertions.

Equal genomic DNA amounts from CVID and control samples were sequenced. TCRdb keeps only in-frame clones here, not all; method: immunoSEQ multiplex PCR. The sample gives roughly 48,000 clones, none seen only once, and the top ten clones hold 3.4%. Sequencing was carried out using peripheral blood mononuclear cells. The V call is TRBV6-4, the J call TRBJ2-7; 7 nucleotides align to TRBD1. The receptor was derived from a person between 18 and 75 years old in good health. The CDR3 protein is CATTGTDSYEQYF. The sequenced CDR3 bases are TGTGCCACTACCGGGACAGACTCCTACGAG.